These T cell receptor beta chains were read from a single sample in a study of glioma-infiltrating T cells. Using its own MiXCR run on the multiplex PCR reads, TCRdb lists one record per CDR3 protein. The table shows approximately 89,000 distinct CDR3 sequences, with 23% occurring only once. Material for sequencing was glioma tissue, nonneoplastic brain tissue, or PBMCs (not recorded which). The source of these receptors is a human donor with low-grade glioma or glioblastoma, undergoing nonglioma brain surgery, or in good health (not recorded which). Both conserved end residues are part of each CDR3. D genes are given only for firm matches. Some rows have no size entry. The others give once, few or many, or a class for an expanded clone.

J | D | V | size | CDR3 | DNA
TRBJ1-1 | . | TRBV27 | many | CASKTRGGPNTEAFF | TGTGCCAGCAAAACCCGTGGGGGGCCGAACACTGAAGCTTTCTTT
TRBJ1-2 | . | TRBV29-1 | few | CSAGPLNNGYTF | TGCAGCGCCGGACCCCTAAACAATGGCTACACCTTC
TRBJ2-3 | . | TRBV7-8 | many | CASSPGQGLSGADTQYF | TGTGCCAGCAGCCCAGGACAGGGATTGAGCGGGGCAGATACGCAGTATTTT
TRBJ1-5 | TRBD1 | TRBV20-1 | many | CSASHRQGRQPQHF | TGCAGTGCTAGCCACCGACAGGGCCGGCAGCCCCAGCATTTT
TRBJ2-5 | . | TRBV7-6 | many | CASSAVVIGRGLETQYF | TGTGCCAGCAGCGCAGTCGTTATCGGTAGGGGATTGGAGACCCAGTACTTC
TRBJ2-7 | . | TRBV12-3/TRBV12-4 | few | CASSSSWYDEQYF | TGTGCCAGCAGTTCCTCATGGTACGATGAGCAGTACTTC
TRBJ1-1 | . | TRBV6-1 | many | CASREFLMMNTEAFF | TGTGCCAGCAGGGAGTTTTTAATGATGAACACTGAAGCTTTCTTT
TRBJ2-5 | TRBD1 | TRBV3-1 | once | CASSPDWTGKETQYF | TGTGCCAGCAGCCCAGACTGGACAGGGAAAGAGACCCAGTACTTC
TRBJ1-1 | TRBD1 | TRBV6-1 | many | CASKTGINTEAFF | TGTGCCAGCAAGACAGGGATTAACACTGAAGCTTTCTTT
TRBJ2-1 | TRBD2 | TRBV7-2 | few | CASSPAGNREQFF | TGTGCCAGCAGCCCAGCGGGGAACCGTGAGCAGTTCTTC
TRBJ2-1 | TRBD2 | TRBV12-3/TRBV12-4 | . | CASSPPSGNSFF | TGTGCCAGCAGTCCCCCGAGCGGGAATTCGTTCTTC
TRBJ1-4 | TRBD1 | TRBV7-6 | many | CASSRNRGTNEKLFF | TGTGCCAGCAGCAGAAACAGGGGCACTAATGAAAAACTGTTTTTT
TRBJ1-2 | . | TRBV2 | few | CASRGGGRPNYGYTF | TGTGCCAGCAGGGGAGGGGGTCGACCTAACTATGGCTACACCTTC
TRBJ2-7 | . | TRBV6-9 | . | CASSYSGSGEQYF | TGTGCCAGCAGTTATTCTGGTTCCGGCGAGCAGTACTTC
TRBJ2-5 | TRBD2 | TRBV27 | . | CASSSRTSGPETQYF | TGTGCCAGCAGTTCTCGGACTAGCGGCCCAGAGACCCAGTACTTC
TRBJ1-1 | . | TRBV19 | many | CASSMFERGTEAFF | TGTGCCAGTAGTATGTTCGAGAGGGGCACTGAAGCTTTCTTT
TRBJ2-1 | . | TRBV19 | . | CASSAGRGNEQFF | TGTGCCAGTAGTGCCGGGAGAGGGAATGAGCAGTTCTTC
TRBJ1-1 | . | TRBV19 | . | CVSSINLPALNTEAFF | TGTGTCAGTAGTATTAATCTCCCAGCCTTGAACACTGAAGCTTTCTTT
TRBJ2-5 | . | TRBV3-1 | . | CASSSPPWTGERETQYF | TGTGCCAGCAGCTCCCCCCCATGGACGGGGGAAAGAGAGACCCAGTACTTC
TRBJ1-1 | . | TRBV9 | few | CASGEAMNTEAFF | TGTGCCAGCGGCGAAGCTATGAACACTGAAGCTTTCTTT
TRBJ1-1 | . | TRBV27 | medium-sized | CASSLTRSRTEAFF | TGTGCCAGCAGTTTAACCAGGAGCCGCACTGAAGCTTTCTTT
TRBJ2-1 | TRBD1 | TRBV6-2/TRBV6-3 | . | CASSRQGWSDKQFF | TGTGCCAGCAGTCGACAGGGGTGGTCAGATAAGCAGTTCTTC
TRBJ2-5 | . | TRBV7-9 | few | CASSLNRQETQYF | TGTGCCAGCAGCTTAAACCGTCAAGAGACCCAGTACTTC
TRBJ2-7 | TRBD2 | TRBV20-1 | many | CSAPLAGPSGGQYF | TGCAGTGCCCCTTTAGCGGGACCGTCCGGGGGGCAGTACTTC
TRBJ2-7 | . | TRBV18 | few | CASSPGQGPTYEQYF | TGTGCCAGCTCACCAGGCCAGGGCCCCACCTACGAGCAGTACTTC
TRBJ1-5 | . | TRBV2 | many | CASSPTRGSNQPQHF | TGTGCCAGCAGCCCGACCAGGGGAAGCAATCAGCCCCAGCATTTT
TRBJ2-3 | . | TRBV27 | many | CASSSFRPLASTDTQYF | TGTGCCAGCAGTTCCTTTCGCCCCCTAGCTTCAACAGATACGCAGTATTTT
TRBJ2-2 | . | TRBV19 | few | CASSIGLAGGTGELFF | TGTGCCAGTAGTATCGGACTCGCAGGTGGCACCGGGGAGCTGTTTTTT
TRBJ2-5 | . | TRBV18 | . | CASPLSPGGQETQYF | TGTGCCAGCCCACTCTCCCCGGGCGGTCAAGAGACCCAGTACTTC
TRBJ1-2 | . | TRBV7-2 | . | CASSLALPGNYGYTF | TGTGCCAGCAGCTTAGCGCTGCCGGGAAACTATGGCTACACCTTC
TRBJ2-1 | . | TRBV5-1 | . | CASSQRRDNEQFF | TGCGCCAGCAGCCAAAGGAGAGACAATGAGCAGTTCTTC